This entry lists 13 T cell receptor beta chains sequenced from one sample in a study of shared clonotypes between healthy human individuals. The data were produced by immunoSEQ multiplex PCR, yet TCRdb's version contains in-frame clones alone and is incomplete. The repertoire holds 950,000 to 1,200,000 clones, with around 77% as singletons. The sequenced material came from memory CD4+ T cells from PBMCs. Indicated subset: CD45RA-negative fraction. Receptors originate from a man between 18 and 29 years old in good health. Some clones in this sample may be carry-over from other donors' samples.

The rearrangement uses TRBV30 and TRBJ2-7; D not certain. V was cut by 2 bases and J by 9 bases, with 17 bases left in between. This CDR3 region has 13 residues. Germline V gene lookup returns CDR1 GTSNPN and CDR2 SVGIG (reference sequence). Written as DNA, the CDR3 is TGTGCCTGGAGTCCAGAGATTTTCGGTAGGCAGTACTTC. Amino acid sequence: CAWSPEIFGRQYF.

This clone was picked up a small number of times. The same CDR3 also results from other DNA sequences found in this sample. The V and J genes are TRBV28 and TRBJ1-5; TRBD1 is a possible D gene (5 bases). Germline lookup yields CDR1 MDHEN and CDR2 SYDVKM. V dropped 6 bases and J dropped 7 bases, with 10 bases sitting between them. There are 12 residues in the CDR3. The CDR3 protein is CASSPQGQPQHF. The CDR3 DNA follows: TGTGCCAGCAGCCCCCAGGGACAGCCCCAGCATTTT.

The chain recombines TRBV25-1 with TRBJ2-3; D is perhaps TRBD2 (5 bases). Germline V gene sequence: CDR1 MGHDK, CDR2 SYGVNS. The CDR3 consists of 17 residues. V gave up 4 bases and J gave up 0 bases, with 17 bases separating them. This chain's CDR3 is CASSAYHGWESTDTQYF. In DNA, the CDR3 is TGTGCCAGCAGTGCCTACCATGGGTGGGAGAGCACAGATACGCAGTATTTT.

The chain employs TRBV27 and TRBJ2-2; TRBD2 matches at 14 bases. Unmatched junction bases numbered 13, after V lost 6 bases and J lost 7 bases. Germline loops: CDR1 MNHEY, CDR2 SMNVEV (reference sequence). CDR3 length: 18 amino acids. The CDR3 protein is CASRPTSGRAIIIGELFF. As DNA, the CDR3 is TGTGCCAGCAGACCGACTAGCGGGAGGGCCATAATTATCGGGGAGCTGTTTTTT.

This chain links TRBV14 with TRBJ2-1; 13 nucleotides align to TRBD2. V was pared by 4 bases and J by 6 bases, with 6 bases of the junction left unmatched. CDR3 length: 16 amino acids. Germline V CDR1 and CDR2: SGHDN, FVKESK. The CDR3 loop is CASSPLRTSGSNEQFF. CDR3 DNA sequence: TGTGCCAGCAGCCCCCTTCGGACTAGCGGGAGCAATGAGCAGTTCTTC.

This clone was seen only a few times. J is TRBJ2-2 and V is TRBV11-2, with D unclear. CDR1 and CDR2 from the germline V gene are SGHAT and FQNNGV. The CDR3 is made up of 12 amino acids. V shed 5 bases and J shed 7 bases, with 8 bases lying between them. The CDR3 protein is CASSPQNGELFF. In DNA form, the CDR3 reads TGTGCCAGCAGCCCACAGAACGGGGAGCTGTTTTTT.

This sequence joins TRBV5-1 and TRBJ1-1; 7 bases are a match to TRBD1. Germline CDR1 SGHRS, CDR2 YFSETQ. The CDR3 extends over 16 amino acids. V was pared by 2 bases and J by 1 base, with 8 bases of the junction left unmatched. The CDR3 sequence is CASSFTYRGGNTEAFF. The CDR3 nucleotides are TGCGCCAGCAGCTTTACCTACAGGGGTGGGAACACTGAAGCTTTCTTT. The whole variable domain, remainder taken from reference TRBV5-1 and TRBJ1-1, is KAGVTQTPRYLIKTRGQQVTLSCSPISGHRSVSWYQQTPGQGLQFLFEYFSETQRNKGNFPGRFSGRQFSNSRSEMNVSTLELGDSALYLCASSFTYRGGNTEAFFGQGTRLTVV.

This sequence joins TRBV28 and TRBJ2-7; a possible D gene is TRBD1 (5 bases). Germline CDR1 reads MDHEN; CDR2 reads SYDVKM. V shed 3 bases and J shed 5 bases, with 11 bases lying between them. This CDR3 spans 13 amino acids. The CDR3: CASSFGRANEQYF. Here the CDR3 DNA reads TGTGCCAGCAGTTTCGGCAGGGCTAACGAGCAGTACTTC.

The J gene is TRBJ2-1, the V gene TRBV5-1; the D gene is possibly TRBD2 (6 bases). V lost 2 bases, J lost 1 base, and 16 bases lay in between. Germline V lookup: CDR1 SGHRS, CDR2 YFSETQ. The CDR3 is 17 residues long. CDR3 sequence: CASSLRTASDSYNEQFF. The CDR3 nucleotides read TGCGCCAGCAGCTTACGGACGGCTAGCGATTCCTACAATGAGCAGTTCTTC.

This clone was detected a few times. The genes are TRBV7-8 and TRBJ1-2, with D unresolved. Trimming pared 1 base from V and 1 base from J, leaving 13 bases between. Germline values: CDR1 SGHVS, CDR2 FQNEAQ. The CDR3 contains 16 residues. The CDR3: CASSLGRSSSNYGYTF. The CDR3 nucleotides are TGTGCCAGCAGCTTAGGGAGGTCGTCAAGTAACTATGGCTACACCTTC.

The chain couples TRBV7-8 to TRBJ2-2; D gene uncertain. Germline loops: CDR1 SGHVS, CDR2 FQNEAQ. This CDR3 has 11 amino acids. V was trimmed by 3 bases and J by 4 bases, leaving 0 bases between them. The chain's CDR3 is CASSFTGELFF. The CDR3 DNA follows: TGTGCCAGCAGCTTCACCGGGGAGCTGTTTTTT.

The chain carries TRBV7-9 and TRBJ1-1; D uncertain. Germline loops: CDR1 SEHNR, CDR2 FQNEAQ (reference sequence). Between the trimmed V and J ends, which lost 1 base and 8 bases, there was a span of 14 bases. The CDR3 spans 14 residues. The CDR3 coding sequence is TGTGCCAGCAGCTTAGTGGGTGAGGCCTCAGAAGCTTTCTTT. This sequence encodes CASSLVGEASEAFF.

V and J are TRBV6-1 and TRBJ1-2; D is ambiguous. This CDR3 is built from 13 residues. Germline CDR1 MNHNS, CDR2 SASEGT. Trimming removed 4 bases from V and 10 bases from J, with 16 bases in between. The CDR3 sequence is CASSATQSGDYTF. The CDR3 nucleotides are TGTGCCAGCAGTGCCACACAATCCGGGGACTACACCTTC.